Given below is one T cell receptor (beta chain) in context. Its antigen is not yet known. The input lacks base qualities; no much larger clone sits a single base away. Based on the germline V gene (reference sequence), the CDR1 and CDR2 sequences are SEHNR and FQNEAQ. Trimming takes 3 bases from V and 5 bases from J, and the germline ends sit 11 bases apart. Reading from cysteine to phenylalanine, the CDR3 counts 13 amino acids. The read is trimmed to its CDR3 DNA, 39 bases read in frame from base 1. This sample is part of a study of blood T cell repertoires in COVID-19 (dated by TCRdb to the early 2020s). Concerning the study at large: Collaborator samples came from the United States, Italy and Spain and covered acute and convalescent phases of COVID-19. The prospective study material was composed of cDNA or gDNA derived from T cells, B-cell-depleted T cells, or PBMCs. Subjects who had been exposed to COVID-19, were actively infected with it, or had recovered from it provided the deeply sampled blood TCRbeta repertoires that made up the dataset. The repertoires were released in a freely available public database meant as a resource for research on the immune response to SARS-CoV-2. Samples were obtained from the ongoing ImmuneRACE study (first 160 participants) and from 1,200 or so subjects provided by 6 global collaborators. Nearly every sample came with metadata listing a de-identified subject ID, COVID-19 status, age in years and sex. Where available, HLA class I and class II types were obtained from metadata supplied by the sample provider rather than from assay-based typing.

Beyond this particular receptor, the publication reports: Clinical and demographic metadata were provided uncurated, with the amount varying by source and participant.

The collaborating institutions used their own protocols to collect whole blood in K2EDTA tubes. For TCRbeta analysis, collaborators shipped samples as frozen whole blood, isolated PBMCs, or DNA extracted from either of those sample types. TCRbeta CDR3 regions were amplified from genomic DNA using the immunoSEQ Assay, a bias-controlled multiplex PCR. The paper's processing steps were these. Within the assay, amplification of reference gene primers was used to estimate how many nucleated cells each sample contained. To quantify the absolute abundance of each unique TCRbeta CDR3 rearrangement, sequence reads were collapsed and filtered. For each sample, productive Simpson clonality was calculated as the square root of Simpson's diversity index over productive rearrangements. TCRdb retrieved this table from immuneACCESS and kept in-frame rearrangements only. Not all clones are present; in checked studies, unresolved V genes account for under half, and no reason is known for the remainder. V, J and clone size were drawn from that table, and D and trimming were deduced from the DNA. The sample table shows more than 150,000 clones, and 85% to 90% are seen once. The top ten clonotypes cover approximately 15% of the sample.

The sequence is built from TRBV7-9 and TRBJ2-7, with the D segment identity uncertain. The sequenced material came from peripheral blood. This receptor was obtained from a woman aged 40 to 50 with acute or convalescent COVID-19. The encoded CDR3 is CASSFGSADEQYF. The nucleotides read TGTGCCAGCAGCTTTGGGTCCGCGGACGAGCAGTACTTC.